Listed below are T cell receptor beta chains from one sample, sequenced in a study of shared clonotypes between healthy human individuals. This table comes from immunoSEQ multiplex PCR, and its TCRdb copy is limited to in-frame clones, with some not included. The sample includes more than 2 million clones, approximately 95% of them seen just once. The sequencing input was naive CD4+ T cells sorted from blood. The receptor source for this set is a man between 18 and 35 years old in good health. CDR3s include the opening cysteine and the closing phenylalanine or tryptophan. The order of the fields is J gene, D gene, clone size, V gene, CDR3 protein, CDR3 DNA. A D gene is named only where the DNA matches it firmly. Clone size is given for some rows only: seen once, a few or many times, or a class if the clone is expanded.

TRBJ1-4,.,.,TRBV28,CASSLEEWEEKLFF,TGTGCCAGCAGTTTGGAGGAGTGGGAGGAAAAACTGTTTTTT
TRBJ2-3,.,.,TRBV2,CASSEMTDTQYF,TGTGCCAGCAGTGAGATGACAGATACGCAGTATTTT
TRBJ2-7,.,.,TRBV18,CASSPGLDGGKEQYF,TGTGCCAGCTCACCTGGGTTGGACGGAGGAAAGGAGCAGTACTTC
TRBJ1-5,.,.,TRBV5-1,CASSPMGGEMNKQPQHF,TGCGCCAGCAGCCCGATGGGGGGCGAAATGAACAAACAGCCCCAGCATTTT
TRBJ1-4,.,.,TRBV2,CASSENGNEKLFF,TGTGCCAGCAGTGAAAATGGAAATGAAAAACTGTTTTTT
TRBJ2-1,TRBD2,.,TRBV10-2,CASRRTSGRIVDNEQFF,TGCGCCAGCAGAAGGACTAGCGGGAGAATCGTGGACAATGAGCAGTTCTTC
TRBJ2-3,TRBD1,once,TRBV27,CASSRWDRNTDTQYF,TGTGCCAGCAGTAGATGGGACAGAAACACAGATACGCAGTATTTT
TRBJ1-1,TRBD1,.,TRBV7-9,CASSLGQGSAWATEAFF,TGTGCCAGCAGCTTAGGACAGGGGTCCGCGTGGGCCACTGAAGCTTTCTTT
TRBJ1-3,.,.,TRBV14,CASARYPGNTIYF,TGTGCCAGCGCCAGATACCCTGGAAACACCATATATTTT
TRBJ2-7,TRBD2,.,TRBV5-4,CASSLPQRGGEHEQYF,TGTGCCAGCAGCTTACCCCAGCGGGGGGGCGAGCACGAGCAGTACTTC
TRBJ2-7,TRBD2,.,TRBV7-2,CASSSSGATSYEQYF,TGTGCCAGCAGCTCAAGCGGGGCTACCTCCTACGAGCAGTACTTC
TRBJ2-3,TRBD1,.,TRBV7-9,CASSPRGQGTDTQYF,TGTGCCAGCAGCCCCCGCGGACAGGGCACAGATACGCAGTATTTT
TRBJ2-3,.,.,TRBV5-1,CASSRETYSPDTQYF,TGCGCCAGCAGCCGCGAAACTTACTCCCCAGATACGCAGTATTTT
TRBJ1-6,TRBD1,.,TRBV27,CASSSGQLMSPLHF,TGTGCCAGCAGTTCGGGACAGCTTATGTCACCCCTCCACTTT
TRBJ1-5,.,once,TRBV5-8,CASGLTGVPNQPQHF,TGTGCCAGCGGCCTAACTGGGGTTCCTAATCAGCCCCAGCATTTT
TRBJ2-1,.,.,TRBV5-5,CASSLEASSYNEQFF,TGTGCCAGCAGCTTGGAGGCCAGCTCCTACAATGAGCAGTTCTTC
TRBJ1-3,.,.,TRBV7-2,CASSITLAGPGNTIYF,TGTGCCAGCAGCATAACGTTAGCCGGTCCTGGAAACACCATATATTTT
TRBJ2-3,TRBD1,.,TRBV5-1,CASSRSGQSSTDTQYF,TGCGCCAGCAGCCGTTCGGGACAGTCTAGCACAGATACGCAGTATTTT
TRBJ2-3,TRBD2,.,TRBV5-4,CASRNPTSGRDTDTQYF,TGTGCCAGCAGAAACCCGACTAGCGGGAGGGACACAGATACGCAGTATTTT
TRBJ1-4,TRBD1,.,TRBV28,CASRETGGPNEKLFF,TGTGCCAGCAGGGAGACAGGGGGGCCAAATGAAAAACTGTTTTTT
TRBJ2-7,.,.,TRBV9,CASSVAPRGGAYEQYF,TGTGCCAGCAGCGTAGCCCCCCGGGGAGGTGCGTACGAGCAGTACTTC
TRBJ2-1,TRBD2,.,TRBV11-2,CASTLGTTYNEQFF,TGTGCCAGCACCTTAGGGACTACCTACAATGAGCAGTTCTTC
TRBJ1-2,.,.,TRBV19,CASSSTKNYGYTF,TGTGCCAGTAGTTCTACAAAAAACTATGGCTACACCTTC
TRBJ1-5,TRBD1,.,TRBV6-1,CASRTQGNNQPQHF,TGTGCCAGCAGGACACAGGGGAACAATCAGCCCCAGCATTTT
TRBJ2-3,TRBD1,.,TRBV5-1,CASSLPTGEWGTDTQYF,TGCGCCAGCAGCTTACCGACAGGGGAGTGGGGCACAGATACGCAGTATTTT
TRBJ2-1,.,.,TRBV5-1,CASSLGGIGHNEQFF,TGCGCCAGCAGCTTGGGCGGAATCGGCCACAATGAGCAGTTCTTC
TRBJ1-1,.,.,TRBV5-6,CASSLDRAPEAFF,TGTGCCAGCAGCTTGGACAGGGCCCCTGAAGCTTTCTTT
TRBJ1-3,.,.,TRBV15,CATSRYDAGNTIYF,TGTGCCACCAGCAGATACGACGCTGGAAACACCATATATTTT